The next 5 T cell receptor beta chains were all read from a single sample in a study of human T cells and chemical hapten exposure (dated by TCRdb to about 2021). The method behind the library was RACE. The sample was run on a NextSeq 500. TCRdb ran its own pipeline on the public reads, namely fastp trimming at Q25 and MiXCR clone calling, and kept in-frame beta chains. Records with the same CDR3 protein are collapsed into one entry carrying the most frequent genes and DNA. This sample holds 350,000 to 450,000 distinct CDR3 sequences; 4.5% to 6% were observed only once. 2% to 3% of the sample is in the top ten clones. The time point label of this sample denotes: pre-sensitization, week 0. The treatment or condition label, as the study defines it: therapeutic diphenylcyclopropenone sensitization with weekly scalp DPC. Specimen: whole blood, collected in connection with sensitization to the hapten diphenylcyclopropenone (DPC). The receptors come from a woman between 45 and 60 years old with alopecia areata. Some clones in this sample may be carry-over from other donors' samples.

There are a few counts of this clonotype. The CDR3 protein is CASSLGGEDGYTF. In DNA, the CDR3 is TGTGCCAGCTCACTTGGAGGGGAGGATGGCTACACCTTC. V is TRBV18 and J is TRBJ1-2; tentative D call: TRBD1 (5 bases). CDR3 length: 13 amino acids. CDR1 KGHSH and CDR2 LQKENI come from the germline V gene. V lost 4 bases to trimming and J lost 6 bases, with 12 bases between them.

In its sample, this clonotype was seen once. The J gene is TRBJ2-5, the V gene TRBV6-1, with TRBD1 matching over 7 bases. CDR3 length equals 14 residues. CDR1 and CDR2 from the germline V gene are MNHNS and SASEGT. Trimming cost V 7 bases and J 1 base; bases outside gene matches: 6. CDR3 sequence reads: CASNLDRIQETQYF. The CDR3 DNA is TGTGCCAGCAACCTGGACAGGATCCAAGAGACCCAGTACTTC.

Ten or more counts support this clonotype. V is TRBV2 and J is TRBJ2-6, with D uncertain. With 6 bases removed from V and 0 bases from J, the gap between germline ends came to 9 bases. The CDR3 runs to 15 residues. Germline V gene sequence: CDR1 SNHLY, CDR2 FYNNEI. The CDR3 bases are TGTGCCAGCAGAAGAGGAGCCTCTGGGGCCAACGTCCTGACTTTC. Its protein product is CASRRGASGANVLTF. Filled out from reference TRBV2 and TRBJ2-6, the complete variable domain reads EPEVTQTPSHQVTQMGQEVILRCVPISNHLYFYWYRQILGQKVEFLVSFYNNEISEKSEIFDDQFSVERPDGSNFTLKIRSTKLEDSAMYFCASRRGASGANVLTFGAGSRLTVL.

This clonotype was picked up a small number of times. The V call is TRBV2, the J call TRBJ2-2; D unclear. The germline V gene has CDR1 SNHLY and CDR2 FYNNEI. This CDR3 is 12 amino acids long. Trimming cost V 8 bases and J 4 bases, with 8 bases left between them. CDR3 amino acids: CASLGPTGELFF. The CDR3 coding sequence is TGTGCCAGCCTGGGCCCCACCGGGGAGCTGTTTTTT.

This clonotype appeared many times. The J gene is TRBJ2-5, the V gene TRBV6-5, with D perhaps TRBD2 (5 bases). Trimming cost V 4 bases and J 2 bases, with 14 bases left between them. The CDR3 sequence is 15 residues long. CDR1 is MNHEY and CDR2 is SVGAGI in the germline V gene. As DNA, the CDR3 is TGTGCCAGCAGTTTTTTAGCGTTTGAACAAGAGACCCAGTACTTC. Amino acid sequence: CASSFLAFEQETQYF.